One T cell receptor beta chain is described in this entry. The entry originates in a study of T cell changes during pregnancy in multiple sclerosis. Libraries were prepared by immunoSEQ multiplex PCR; TCRdb keeps only in-frame clonotypes and omits some of them. The sample lists about 110,000 clones, about 90% occurring once. The V end was cut by 3 bases, the J end by 8 bases, with 17 bases between. CDR1 is SGHRS and CDR2 is YFSETQ in the germline V gene. The CDR3 spans 14 residues. The sample was peripheral blood, taken in the third trimester of pregnancy. The receptor comes from a female donor with multiple sclerosis, enrolled in a pregnancy study. This rearrangement joins TRBV5-1 to TRBJ1-2; no definite D call. CDR3 in amino acids: CASSSDAGVRGYTF. The CDR3, as DNA: TGCGCCAGCAGCTCGGACGCCGGGGTGAGGGGCTACACCTTC.